This T cell receptor beta chain was sequenced during a study of blood T cell repertoires in COVID-19 (dated by TCRdb to 2018 to 2021). Study-level background: Samples covering the acute and convalescent phases of COVID-19 were provided by collaborators in the United States, Italy and Spain. Subjects who had been exposed to COVID-19, were actively infected with it, or had recovered from it provided the deeply sampled blood TCRbeta repertoires that made up the dataset. The repertoires were released in a freely available public database meant as a resource for research on the immune response to SARS-CoV-2. The samples were drawn from two sources: the first 160 participants of the ongoing ImmuneRACE study, and fewer than 1,500 subjects contributed by 6 global collaborators. Where available, HLA class I and class II types were taken from metadata supplied by the sample provider and were not determined by assay-based typing. Sample metadata almost always included a de-identified subject ID, COVID-19 status, age in years and sex. The prospective study material was composed of cDNA or gDNA derived from T cells, B-cell-depleted T cells, or PBMCs.

The paper as a whole reports these results and caveats: The quantity of clinical and demographic metadata differed by source and by participant and was supplied without curation.

TCRbeta CDR3 regions were amplified from genomic DNA using the immunoSEQ Assay, a bias-controlled multiplex PCR. The published analysis was carried out like this. The number of nucleated cells in each sample was estimated from the amplification of reference gene primers within the assay. To quantify the absolute abundance of each unique TCRbeta CDR3 rearrangement, sequence reads were collapsed and filtered. For each sample, productive Simpson clonality was calculated as the square root of Simpson's diversity index across productive rearrangements. TCRdb obtained this table from immuneACCESS and retained in-frame rearrangements with V and J assigned. These tables miss some clones; where compared with another copy, unresolved V genes account for less than half of the shortfall, and the remainder is unexplained. D and trimming were read from the DNA, whereas the V and J calls and clone size are those reported in that table. The sample table lists under 200,000 clones, about 85% of them with a count of one. About 5% of the sample comes from the top ten.

This clone turned up a few times. Its antigen is currently not known. Base qualities were left out, and no much larger clone turns up one base away. Trimming takes 0 bases from V and 5 bases from J, and the germline ends sit 13 bases apart. The CDR3 goes from the cysteine to the phenylalanine over 15 residues. The entry retains the CDR3 DNA only, 45 bases that are in frame from base 1. Taken from the germline V gene (reference sequence), the CDR1 and CDR2 loops are MNHEY and SMNVEV. Collaborating institutions collected whole blood in K2EDTA tubes following their own protocols. Collaborator samples were shipped for TCRbeta analysis as frozen whole blood, isolated PBMCs, or DNA extracted from either sample type.

The chain was built from TRBV27 and TRBJ2-5; a tentative D call is TRBD2 (7 bases match). This clonotype was sampled from an elderly woman with acute or convalescent COVID-19. Sequencing was performed on peripheral blood. The encoded CDR3 is CASSLSFGGQETQYF. The DNA sequence follows: TGTGCCAGCAGTTTATCGTTCGGGGGGCAGGAGACCCAGTACTTC.